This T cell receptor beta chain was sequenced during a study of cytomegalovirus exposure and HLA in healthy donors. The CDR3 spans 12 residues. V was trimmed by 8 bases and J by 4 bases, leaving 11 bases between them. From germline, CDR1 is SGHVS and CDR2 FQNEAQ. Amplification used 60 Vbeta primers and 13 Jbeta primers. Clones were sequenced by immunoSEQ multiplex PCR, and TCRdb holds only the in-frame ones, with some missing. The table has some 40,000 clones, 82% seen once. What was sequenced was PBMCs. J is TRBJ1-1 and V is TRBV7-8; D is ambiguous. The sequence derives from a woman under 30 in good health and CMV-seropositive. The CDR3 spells CASEFMSTEAFF. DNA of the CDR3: TGTGCCAGCGAATTTATGAGCACTGAAGCTTTCTTT.